This T cell receptor (beta chain) derives from a study of CD8 T cells in ankylosing spondylitis. This clonotype has a count of ten or more. Its matching antigen is unknown. As the method for making TCR beta libraries, quantitative 5'-RACE with molecular barcodes was used. One entry per CDR3 protein results from TCRdb running MiXCR on the 5' RACE reads. Of some 840,000 distinct CDR3 sequences in the sample, 10% to 15% are singletons; the top ten hold 0.51%. Study findings and constraints: There were earlier reports of some motif variants in reactive arthritis synovial fluid and blood. Seemingly characteristic of ankylosing spondylitis blood was a TCR beta motif consisting of fewer than 10 highly homologous variants. Reported data indicate significant enrichment of disease-linked clones within matched ankylosing spondylitis synovial fluid. Disease-linked clones were found to be CD8+ and relatively rare in peripheral blood.

V was cut by 6 bases and J by 1 base, with 12 bases left in between. This CDR3 contains 14 residues. Germline loops: CDR1 MNHNS, CDR2 SASEGT. This TCR was recovered from a male donor with ankylosing spondylitis. Sequencing input: blood, either unsorted or a sorted T cell fraction (not recorded which). This sequence joins TRBV6-1 and TRBJ1-1; tentative D call: TRBD1 (6 bases). The DNA of the CDR3 is TGTGCCAGCAGGGGGGGGACAAAGAACACTGAAGCTTTCTTT. It codes for CASRGGTKNTEAFF.